A single sample gave rise to the 2 T cell receptor beta chains below, sequenced in a study of neurological immune-mediated disorders. TCRdb passed the 5' RACE reads through MiXCR, listing each CDR3 protein once. This sample has tens of thousands of distinct CDR3 sequences, with around 5% found just once. Sequencing was carried out using PBMCs. These TCRs come from a human donor with multiple sclerosis. The donor label of this sample is uncertain.

This clonotype has at least ten counts. The rearrangement uses TRBV10-3 and TRBJ1-1; a weak D match, TRBD1 (6 bases). The V gene's germline CDR1 is ENHRY and CDR2 SYGVKD. The CDR3 has 14 residues. Trimming shortened V by 6 bases and J by 5 bases, and 16 bases separated the two germline ends. The CDR3 here is CAIRANREMTEAFF. DNA for the CDR3: TGTGCCATCAGGGCCAACAGGGAGATGACTGAAGCTTTCTTT.

This clonotype was detected many times. The rearrangement links TRBV5-1 to TRBJ2-1, with 8 nucleotides matching TRBD1. Germline CDR1 SGHRS, CDR2 YFSETQ. CDR3 length equals 15 residues. The junction had 10 bases not matched to a gene; V was cut back by 4 bases and J by 7 bases. The CDR3 is CASSPQGARGNEQFF. In nucleotides, the CDR3 is TGCGCCAGCAGCCCTCAGGGGGCGCGTGGGAATGAGCAGTTCTTC.